Listed below are T cell receptor beta chains from one sample, sequenced in a study of blood T cell repertoires in COVID-19. Clones were read by immunoSEQ multiplex PCR, and TCRdb kept only the in-frame ones, dropping some. This table has about 300,000 clones, roughly 86% appearing once. Input material: peripheral blood. All receptors come from a woman between 50 and 59 years old with acute or convalescent COVID-19. Each CDR3 is given with its conserved first and last residue. The order of the fields is J gene, V gene, CDR3 protein.

TRBJ2-7,TRBV20-1,CSASLPLLAAYEQYF
TRBJ1-5,TRBV18,CASSPPGVSNQPQHF
TRBJ1-4,TRBV5-8,CASSLDRNEKLFF
TRBJ1-1,TRBV3-1/TRBV3-2,CASSRLGVTEAFF
TRBJ1-1,TRBV7-2,CASSRTGANTEAFF
TRBJ1-2,TRBV5-5,CASSLSYGYTF
TRBJ2-1,TRBV5-5,CASSLQGNEQFF
TRBJ2-7,TRBV6-5,CASTPSGRGYEQYF
TRBJ2-1,TRBV28,CASRCPGSYNEQFF
TRBJ2-7,TRBV6-2/TRBV6-3,CASSYSPRKGATYEQYF
TRBJ2-7,TRBV9,CASSVSGQGYEQYF
TRBJ2-1,TRBV7-6,CASSSYLSPGRPSYNEQFF
TRBJ2-1,TRBV9,CASSVGGQGKFF
TRBJ2-3,TRBV5-1,CASSLESATDTQYF
TRBJ1-5,TRBV3-1/TRBV3-2,CASSQDWGGQPQHF
TRBJ2-1,TRBV24-1,CATSAPGRASNYNEQFF
TRBJ2-3,TRBV7-2,CASSLVPDTDTQYF
TRBJ2-3,TRBV11-2,CASSLNGRAGPDTQYF
TRBJ2-7,TRBV5-1,CASSLAGTGSSYEQYF
TRBJ1-5,TRBV9,CASSASGTGNQPQHF
TRBJ1-2,TRBV6-2/TRBV6-3,CASSYDQVGGYTF
TRBJ1-1,TRBV7-3,CASSPTGADTEAFF
TRBJ2-1,TRBV10-3,CAISEPTGPRNEQFF
TRBJ1-2,TRBV28,CASSLWGQHNSYGYTF
TRBJ2-1,TRBV7-2,CASSLGGTSVDNEQFF
TRBJ2-2,TRBV18,CASSGTSGNAGELFF
TRBJ2-5,TRBV11-3,CASSLGLRGQETQYF
TRBJ2-3,TRBV7-3,CASSPRLAGGPDTQYF
TRBJ2-1,TRBV18,CASSSHGTSGAPWFF
TRBJ2-3,TRBV6-5,CASRRDPTDTQYF
TRBJ2-1,TRBV7-3,CASSSGTSGNEQFF
TRBJ1-1,TRBV10-3,CAIRTTGAVEAFF
TRBJ1-1,TRBV2,CASSVDRGNTEAFF
TRBJ2-1,TRBV7-9,CASSPTSGSMWNEQFF
TRBJ2-7,TRBV7-7,CASSLEGGYEQYF
TRBJ2-1,TRBV4-1,CASSHRTRSSSYNEQFF
TRBJ2-1,TRBV11-1,CASSTGSGSEQFF
TRBJ2-6,TRBV19,CASTLLADLRGANVLTF
TRBJ2-7,TRBV4-2,CASSQNLGQVEQYF
TRBJ1-1,TRBV7-2,CASSQRQGNTEAFF
TRBJ2-1,TRBV5-4,CASRGASYNEQFF
TRBJ2-1,TRBV7-3,CASSLTGAGDEQFF
TRBJ2-7,TRBV7-3,CASSWMGQVGNEQYF
TRBJ1-1,TRBV5-1,CASSLDQGSIDTEAFF
TRBJ2-7,TRBV19,CASSIGQQSSYEQYF
TRBJ1-2,TRBV15,CATSRDLQGAGGYTF
TRBJ1-5,TRBV2,CATQGPSYNQPQHF
TRBJ2-3,TRBV11-3,CASSFLGADQYF
TRBJ2-2,TRBV7-2,CASSSGLGGGELFF
TRBJ2-3,TRBV7-3,CASSKIAGEGTDTQYF
TRBJ1-2,TRBV18,CASSHDNTDPDGYTF
TRBJ1-2,TRBV6-6,CASSYEQGRINYGYTF
TRBJ2-3,TRBV19,CASSTLRGSGTVADTQYF
TRBJ1-5,TRBV5-4,CASSLSVTGGAGLQPQHF